This is a list of T cell receptor beta chains from one sample in a study of T cells in Graves' hyperthyroidism and ophthalmopathy. TCRdb reanalysed the multiplex PCR reads using MiXCR and keeps one entry per CDR3 protein. The table has roughly 500,000 distinct CDR3 sequences, over 11% seen once. Sequenced input: blood. These receptors were collected from a woman in her twenties or thirties with Graves' hyperthyroidism that later progressed to Graves' ophthalmopathy. Each CDR3 is given with its conserved first and last residue. D genes are given only for firm matches. Size is omitted from some rows. Given values are once, few, many or a class for expanded clones.

j_call d_call clone_size v_call cdr3_length cdr3_aa cdr3_nt
TRBJ2-1 - many TRBV10-3 14 CAISESLSLNEQFF TGTGCCATCAGTGAGTCGTTGAGTTTGAATGAGCAGTTCTTC
TRBJ1-1 TRBD1 few TRBV3-1 15 CASSPTGGGNTEAFF TGTGCCAGCAGCCCCACAGGGGGAGGAAACACTGAAGCTTTCTTT
TRBJ2-7 - many TRBV7-2 15 CASSLAAGHTNEQYF TGTGCCAGCAGCTTAGCAGCAGGGCATACAAACGAGCAGTACTTC
TRBJ2-2 - - TRBV10-3 14 CAIRFSEITGELFF TGTGCCATCAGGTTTAGCGAAATCACCGGGGAGCTGTTTTTT
TRBJ2-1 TRBD2 - TRBV7-9 16 CASSLAGLAGNNEQFF TGTGCCAGCAGCTTAGCGGGGCTAGCGGGTAACAATGAGCAGTTCTTC
TRBJ2-1 - many TRBV7-9 14 CASSFGQRGDEQFF TGTGCCAGCAGCTTTGGACAGAGAGGGGATGAGCAGTTCTTC
TRBJ2-3 - many TRBV9 14 CASSGYGSTDTQYF TGTGCCAGCAGCGGATACGGAAGCACAGATACGCAGTATTTT
TRBJ1-5 - many TRBV27 12 CASSQTNQPQHF TGTGCCAGCAGTCAGACGAATCAGCCCCAGCATTTT
TRBJ1-2 - - TRBV28 14 CASSAPPRNYGYTF TGTGCCAGCAGCGCCCCCCCCAGGAACTATGGCTACACCTTC
TRBJ1-1 - many TRBV15 14 CATSRERLATEAFF TGTGCCACCAGCAGAGAACGTCTTGCCACTGAAGCTTTCTTT
TRBJ2-7 - once TRBV2 11 CASRRGNEQYF TGTGCCAGCAGGAGAGGGAACGAGCAGTACTTC
TRBJ2-7 - - TRBV5-1 17 CASGTSPGRDQGDEQYF TGCGCCAGCGGAACGTCACCCGGACGGGACCAAGGTGACGAGCAGTACTTC
TRBJ2-3 - many TRBV18 15 CASSPSPGLTDTQYF TGTGCCAGCTCACCGTCCCCAGGTCTCACAGATACGCAGTATTTT
TRBJ1-5 - many TRBV6-1 13 CASTDFKNQPQHF TGTGCCAGCACCGACTTCAAGAATCAGCCCCAGCATTTT
TRBJ1-1 - - TRBV3-1 19 CASSQGFGGSISMNTEAFF TGTGCCAGCAGCCAAGGGTTCGGAGGGTCCATCAGCATGAACACTGAAGCTTTCTTT
TRBJ1-3 - many TRBV2 13 CACPGSSGNTIYF TGTGCTTGCCCAGGGTCCTCTGGAAACACCATATATTTT
TRBJ1-2 TRBD1 few TRBV20-1 14 CSARDTRTGSGYTF TGCAGTGCTAGAGATACCCGGACAGGGTCTGGCTACACCTTC
TRBJ1-5 - - TRBV10-3 14 CAISPGQINQPQHF TGTGCCATCAGCCCCGGACAGATCAATCAGCCCCAGCATTTT
TRBJ2-3 TRBD2 many TRBV24-1 16 CATSHTIAGITDTQYF TGTGCCACCAGTCACACTATAGCGGGGATCACAGATACGCAGTATTTT
TRBJ2-1 TRBD2 many TRBV27 15 CASGPLAGAVNEQFF TGTGCCAGCGGGCCCCTAGCGGGAGCCGTTAATGAGCAGTTCTTC
TRBJ2-2 - many TRBV24-1 12 CATSDRDGELFF TGTGCCACCAGTGACCGAGATGGGGAGCTGTTTTTT
TRBJ1-2 - once TRBV28 15 CASRTHLGANYGYTF TGTGCCAGTCGGACTCACCTCGGGGCTAACTATGGCTACACCTTC
TRBJ1-1 - many TRBV12-3/TRBV12-4 14 CASSPPGDHTEAFF TGTGCCAGCAGTCCGCCAGGCGATCACACTGAAGCTTTCTTT